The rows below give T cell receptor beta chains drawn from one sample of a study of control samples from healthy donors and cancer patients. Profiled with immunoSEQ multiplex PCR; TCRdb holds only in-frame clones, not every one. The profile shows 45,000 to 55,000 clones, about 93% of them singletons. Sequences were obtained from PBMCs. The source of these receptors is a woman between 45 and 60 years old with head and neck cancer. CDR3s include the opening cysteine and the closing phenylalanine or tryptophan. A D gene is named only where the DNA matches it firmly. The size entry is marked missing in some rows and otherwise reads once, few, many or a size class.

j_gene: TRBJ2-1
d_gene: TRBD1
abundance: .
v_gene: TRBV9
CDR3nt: TGTGCCAGCAGCTCCGGACAGGGCTCCTACAATGAGCAGTTCTTC
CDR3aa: CASSSGQGSYNEQFF

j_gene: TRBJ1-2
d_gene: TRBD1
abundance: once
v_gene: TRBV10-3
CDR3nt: TGTGCCATCAGTGAGTCCCCGGGACAGTATGGCTACACCTTC
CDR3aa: CAISESPGQYGYTF

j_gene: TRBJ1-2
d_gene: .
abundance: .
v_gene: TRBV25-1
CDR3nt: TGTGCCAGCAGTGAATCAACCCACTTAAACTATGGCTACACCTTC
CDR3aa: CASSESTHLNYGYTF

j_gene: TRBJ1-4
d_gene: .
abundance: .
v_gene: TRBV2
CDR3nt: TGTGCCAGCAGGGCCCCGACAACAACTAATGAAAAACTGTTTTTT
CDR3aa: CASRAPTTTNEKLFF

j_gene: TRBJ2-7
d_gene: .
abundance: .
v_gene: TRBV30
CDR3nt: TGTGCCTGCTCTGGACAGACCTTTTCCTACGAGCAGTACTTC
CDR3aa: CACSGQTFSYEQYF

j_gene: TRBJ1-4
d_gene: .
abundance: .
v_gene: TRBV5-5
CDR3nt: TGTGCCAGCAGCTTAGAGAGGGGCCAGAGCAATGAAAAACTGTTTTTT
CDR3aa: CASSLERGQSNEKLFF

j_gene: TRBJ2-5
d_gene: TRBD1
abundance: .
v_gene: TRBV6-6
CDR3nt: TGTGCCAGCAGTGCCACAGGGGGCCCCCAAGAGACCCAGTACTTC
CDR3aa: CASSATGGPQETQYF

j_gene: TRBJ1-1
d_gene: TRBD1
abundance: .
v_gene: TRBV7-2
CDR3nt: TGTGCCAGCAGCCCCCGGGACAGGGTGAACACTGAAGCTTTCTTT
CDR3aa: CASSPRDRVNTEAFF

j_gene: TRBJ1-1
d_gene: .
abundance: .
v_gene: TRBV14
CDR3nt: TGTGCCAGCAACGAGGAAGCGGAGAACACTGAAGCTTTCTTT
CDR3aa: CASNEEAENTEAFF

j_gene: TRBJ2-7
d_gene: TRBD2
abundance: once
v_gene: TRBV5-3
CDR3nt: TGTGCCAGAATCCCTTCGCTTCTAGCGGGAATCTCCTACGAGCAGTACTTC
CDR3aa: CARIPSLLAGISYEQYF

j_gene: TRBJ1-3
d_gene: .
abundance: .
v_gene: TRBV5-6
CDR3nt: TGTGCCAGCAGCTTTATCAGTAGGGACTCTGGAAACACCATATATTTT
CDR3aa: CASSFISRDSGNTIYF

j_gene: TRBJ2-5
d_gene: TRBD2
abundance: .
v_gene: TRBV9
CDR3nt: TGTGCCAGCAGCGCCAGCGGGGGGACTCGAGAGACCCAGTACTTC
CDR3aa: CASSASGGTRETQYF

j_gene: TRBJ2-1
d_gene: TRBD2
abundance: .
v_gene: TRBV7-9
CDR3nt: TGTGCCAGCAGCTCCGGACTAGCGGGAGGACTGGATGAGCAGTTCTTC
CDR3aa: CASSSGLAGGLDEQFF

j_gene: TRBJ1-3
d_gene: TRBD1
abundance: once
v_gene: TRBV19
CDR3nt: TGTGCCAGTAGTATACCAACAGGGGAACGCGGAAACACCATATATTTT
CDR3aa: CASSIPTGERGNTIYF

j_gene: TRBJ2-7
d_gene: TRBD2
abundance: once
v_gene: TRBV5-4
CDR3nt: TGTGCCAGCAGCAGACTAGCGGGAGGGCCTGGGCACGAGCAGTACTTC
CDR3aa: CASSRLAGGPGHEQYF

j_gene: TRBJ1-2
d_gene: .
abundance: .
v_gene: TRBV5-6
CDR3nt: TGTGCCAGCAGCTTGCAGGGTCGGGCTACTGGCTACACCTTC
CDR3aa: CASSLQGRATGYTF

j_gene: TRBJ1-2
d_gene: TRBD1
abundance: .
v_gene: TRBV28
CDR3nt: TGTGCCAGCAGTTCCGCGGGACAGGGGCTGTATGGCTATGGCTACACCTTC
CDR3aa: CASSSAGQGLYGYGYTF

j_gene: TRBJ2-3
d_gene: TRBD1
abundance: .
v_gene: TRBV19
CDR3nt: TGTGCCAGTAGGGCAGGGGGATACACAGATACGCAGTATTTT
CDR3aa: CASRAGGYTDTQYF

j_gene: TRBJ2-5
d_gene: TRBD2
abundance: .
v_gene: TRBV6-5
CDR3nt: TGTGCCAGCAGTTACACGGGGTGGGGGGGGAGAGAGACCCAGTACTTC
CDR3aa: CASSYTGWGGRETQYF

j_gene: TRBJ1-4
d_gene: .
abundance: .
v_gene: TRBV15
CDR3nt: TGTGCCACCAGCTTCCTGTTGGGGACAACTAATGAAAAACTGTTTTTT
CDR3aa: CATSFLLGTTNEKLFF

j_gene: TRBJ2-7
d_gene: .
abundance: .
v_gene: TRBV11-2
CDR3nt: TGTGCCAGCAGCTTAGAGCAGGGATTGTACGAGCAGTACTTC
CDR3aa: CASSLEQGLYEQYF

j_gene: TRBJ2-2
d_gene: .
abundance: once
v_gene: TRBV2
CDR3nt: TGTGCCAGCAGTGAAGCGCTTCCCTCTCGGGAGCTGTTTTTT
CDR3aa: CASSEALPSRELFF

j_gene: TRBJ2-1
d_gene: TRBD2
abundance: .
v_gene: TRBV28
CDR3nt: TGTGCCAGCAGTTTAGCGGGAGGGCCTCCCTACAATGAGCAGTTCTTC
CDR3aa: CASSLAGGPPYNEQFF

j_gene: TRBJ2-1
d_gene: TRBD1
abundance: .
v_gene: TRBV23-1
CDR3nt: TGCGCCAGCATCCTCACAGGGGAGAGGGTGAACAATGAGCAGTTCTTC
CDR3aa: CASILTGERVNNEQFF

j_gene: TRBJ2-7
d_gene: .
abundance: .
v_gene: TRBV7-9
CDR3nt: TGTGCCAGCAGCTTAGAGTACTCCTACGAGCAGTACTTC
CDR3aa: CASSLEYSYEQYF

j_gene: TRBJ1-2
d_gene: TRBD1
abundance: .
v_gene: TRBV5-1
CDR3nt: TGCGCCAGCAGCTGGAGGGCAACGAATAGGGGGCGGAACTATGGCTACACCTTC
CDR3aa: CASSWRATNRGRNYGYTF

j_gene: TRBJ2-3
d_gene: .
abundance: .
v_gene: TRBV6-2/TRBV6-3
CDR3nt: TGTGCCAGCAGCCCCAATACCGACAGGGACTTCACAGATACGCAGTATTTT
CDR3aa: CASSPNTDRDFTDTQYF